The rows below give T cell receptor beta chains drawn from one sample of a study of blood T cell repertoires in COVID-19. TCRdb's copy holds only in-frame clones and misses some; the assay was immunoSEQ multiplex PCR. The profile shows fewer than 150,000 clones, 85% of them singletons. Sequenced: peripheral blood. The receptors come from a human donor in a cohort sampled during active COVID-19. CDR3s include the opening cysteine and the closing phenylalanine or tryptophan.

>TRBV19|TRBJ2-3
CASSAGWLAADTQYF
>TRBV6-1|TRBJ2-7
CASSEGGGGYEQYF
>TRBV2|TRBJ1-6
CASSEQGSYNSPLHF
>TRBV6-4|TRBJ2-1
CASSDQGENYNEQFF
>TRBV29-1|TRBJ2-7
CSVRTSVVYEQYF
>TRBV5-5|TRBJ2-3
CASSIGQGTDTQYF
>TRBV11-2|TRBJ1-5
CASSSQGHSNQPQHF
>TRBV7-2|TRBJ2-7
CASSSSSGLAGGHEQYF
>TRBV5-6|TRBJ1-1
CASSWRDRRSEAFF
>TRBV7-2|TRBJ2-1
CASSSGTSGGTWGNEQFF
>TRBV10-3|TRBJ1-6
CAISESGTGNSPLHF
>TRBV24-1|TRBJ2-1
CATSGSGGSSYNEQFF
>TRBV5-1|TRBJ1-1
CASSEGTVNTEAFF
>TRBV6-6|TRBJ2-2
CASRPPGTGVTGELFF
>TRBV19|TRBJ1-1
CASTTGGRTEAFF
>TRBV6-5|TRBJ1-2
CASSYTAGNGYTF
>TRBV6-6|TRBJ2-1
CASSRTPGGRATNEQFF
>TRBV11-2|TRBJ1-5
CASSRGGAEDQPQHF
>TRBV7-2|TRBJ2-1
CASSLPTVSEQFF
>TRBV11-2|TRBJ1-1
CASREDPSTEAFF
>TRBV6-2/TRBV6-3|TRBJ2-3
CASSYERVADTQYF
>TRBV3-1/TRBV3-2|TRBJ1-2
CASSPEPGTVIGGYTF
>TRBV2|TRBJ1-2
CARQGLYGYTF
>TRBV6-2/TRBV6-3|TRBJ1-1
CASSARGVMNTEAFF
>TRBV10-2|TRBJ2-3
CASKAGTSGGLRTDTQYF
>TRBV10-3|TRBJ1-6
CAISDGQGGNSPLHF
>TRBV7-2|TRBJ2-3
CASSATSGGRTRTDTQYF
>TRBV6-5|TRBJ1-2
CASTQGSYGYTF
>TRBV6-9|TRBJ1-4
CASRQGREGYEKLFF
>TRBV27|TRBJ1-1
CASSREGPNTEAFF
>TRBV9|TRBJ1-3
CASSEGLSGVTIYF
>TRBV24-1|TRBJ2-7
CATSKGAGYEQYF
>TRBV15|TRBJ2-7
CATSRDQRDSTYEQYF
>TRBV24-1|TRBJ2-7
CATSDPPAHRGRSSYEQYF
>TRBV28|TRBJ2-7
CASSPQSPGSYEQYF
>TRBV5-1|TRBJ1-6
CASQRGHTRDKNNSPLHF
>TRBV28|TRBJ1-1
CASRSSGRANTEAFF